This T cell receptor (beta chain) was obtained from a study of T cell responses to AZD1222 COVID-19 vaccine. Method: immunoSEQ multiplex PCR; TCRdb's copy keeps in-frame clones and lacks some. The sample lists about 120,000 clones, 75% to 90% occurring once. After removal of 4 bases from V and 3 bases from J, the junction contained 5 bases not matched to a gene. Germline values: CDR1 SGHRS, CDR2 YFSETQ. The CDR3 is made up of 15 amino acids. V and J are TRBV5-1 and TRBJ2-1; 9 bases line up with TRBD1. The sequenced sample was peripheral blood, obtained on day 0 of AZD1222 vaccination. This receptor was taken from an adult in good health. CDR3 in amino acids: CASSQGQGYYNEQFF. The DNA of the CDR3 is TGCGCCAGCAGCCAGGGACAGGGATACTACAATGAGCAGTTCTTC.